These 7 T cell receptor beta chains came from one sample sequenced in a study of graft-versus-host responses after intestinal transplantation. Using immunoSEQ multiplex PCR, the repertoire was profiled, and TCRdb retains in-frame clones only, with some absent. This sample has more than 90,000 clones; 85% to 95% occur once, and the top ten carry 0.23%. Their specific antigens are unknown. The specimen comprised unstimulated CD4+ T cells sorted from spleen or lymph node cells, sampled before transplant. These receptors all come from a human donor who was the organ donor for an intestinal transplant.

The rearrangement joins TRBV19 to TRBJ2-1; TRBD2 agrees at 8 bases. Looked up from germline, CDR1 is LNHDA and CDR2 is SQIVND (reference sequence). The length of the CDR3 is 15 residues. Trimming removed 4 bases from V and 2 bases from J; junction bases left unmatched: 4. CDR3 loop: CASSTSGYAYNEQFF. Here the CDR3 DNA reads TGTGCCAGTAGTACTAGCGGGTATGCCTACAATGAGCAGTTCTTC.

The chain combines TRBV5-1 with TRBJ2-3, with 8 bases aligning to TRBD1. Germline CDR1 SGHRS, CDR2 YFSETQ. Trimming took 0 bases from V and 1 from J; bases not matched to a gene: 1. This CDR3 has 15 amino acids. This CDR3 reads CASSLATGGTDTQYF. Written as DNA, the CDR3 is TGCGCCAGCAGCTTGGCGACAGGGGGCACAGATACGCAGTATTTT.

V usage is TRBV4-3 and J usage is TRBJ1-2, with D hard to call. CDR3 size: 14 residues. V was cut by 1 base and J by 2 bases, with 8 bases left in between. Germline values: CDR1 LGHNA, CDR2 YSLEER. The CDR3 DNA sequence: TGCGCCAGCAGCCAAGGGGAGTCCAACTATGGCTACACCTTC. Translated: CASSQGESNYGYTF.

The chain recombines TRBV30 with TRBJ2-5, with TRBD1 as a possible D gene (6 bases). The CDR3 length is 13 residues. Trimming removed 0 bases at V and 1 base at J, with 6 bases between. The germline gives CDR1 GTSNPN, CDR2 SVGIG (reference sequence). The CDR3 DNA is TGTGCCTGGAGTGTGGGGGCCCAAGAGACCCAGTACTTC. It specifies CAWSVGAQETQYF.

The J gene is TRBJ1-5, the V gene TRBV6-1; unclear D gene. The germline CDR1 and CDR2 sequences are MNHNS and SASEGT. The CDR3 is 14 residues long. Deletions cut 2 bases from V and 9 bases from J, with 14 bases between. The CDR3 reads CASSESRATPPQHF. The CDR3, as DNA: TGTGCCAGCAGTGAAAGTAGGGCCACGCCGCCCCAGCATTTT.

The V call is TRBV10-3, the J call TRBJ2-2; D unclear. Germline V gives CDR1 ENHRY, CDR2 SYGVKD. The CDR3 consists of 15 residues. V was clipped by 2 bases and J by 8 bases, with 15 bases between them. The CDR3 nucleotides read TGTGCCATCAGTGAGAAGTCAGCCCTAACTGGGGAGCTGTTTTTT. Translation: CAISEKSALTGELFF.

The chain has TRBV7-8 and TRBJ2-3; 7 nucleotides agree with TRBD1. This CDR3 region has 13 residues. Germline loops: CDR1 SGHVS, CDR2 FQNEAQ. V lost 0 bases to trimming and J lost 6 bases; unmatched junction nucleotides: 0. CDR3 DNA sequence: TGTGCCAGCAGCTTAGCCAGGGGGGATACGCAGTATTTT. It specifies CASSLARGDTQYF.